This is a list of T cell receptor beta chains from one sample in a study of blood T cells in healthy people across ages. TCRdb reprocessed the 5' RACE reads via MiXCR and lists one record per CDR3 protein. The table has 550,000 to 700,000 distinct CDR3 sequences, roughly 29% seen once. The sample consisted of blood. These receptors were obtained from a woman aged 65 to 85 in good health. CDR3s include the opening cysteine and the closing phenylalanine or tryptophan. D genes are given only for firm matches. Clone size is shown for a subset of rows, as once, few, many or a class of expanded clone.

j_call clone_size v_call cdr3_length d_call cdr3_aa cdr3_nt
TRBJ1-4 - TRBV27 17 - CASSLLGSEATNEKLFF TGTGCCAGCAGTTTACTTGGGAGCGAAGCAACTAATGAAAAACTGTTTTTT
TRBJ2-5 few TRBV13 14 TRBD2 CASKAVAGEETQYF TGTGCCAGCAAGGCCGTAGCGGGGGAAGAGACCCAGTACTTC
TRBJ2-1 many TRBV12-3/TRBV12-4 14 TRBD2 CASRLAGGYSEQFF TGTGCCAGCAGACTAGCGGGGGGGTACAGTGAGCAGTTCTTC
TRBJ2-5 - TRBV12-3/TRBV12-4 15 TRBD1 CASSLAGQGAKTQYF TGTGCCAGCAGTTTAGCCGGACAGGGGGCAAAGACCCAGTACTTC
TRBJ2-3 few TRBV25-1 16 TRBD2 CASSLLAGGPKDTQYF TGTGCCAGCAGCCTCTTGGCGGGGGGGCCGAAAGATACGCAGTATTTT
TRBJ1-1 - TRBV6-1 13 - CASIPGMGTEAFF TGTGCCAGCATCCCGGGGATGGGTACTGAAGCTTTCTTT
TRBJ2-1 - TRBV7-2 14 - CASSLRGANHEQFF TGTGCCAGCAGCTTGAGGGGGGCTAATCATGAGCAGTTCTTC
TRBJ2-5 - TRBV6-2/TRBV6-3 15 TRBD2 CASSYGLAGAETQYF TGTGCCAGCAGTTACGGACTAGCGGGGGCAGAGACCCAGTACTTC
TRBJ2-5 - TRBV18 13 - CASSPRQFETQYF TGTGCCAGCTCACCACGACAGTTCGAGACCCAGTACTTC
TRBJ2-3 - TRBV6-1 16 TRBD2 CASSRTSGASTDTQYF TGTGCCAGCAGTCGGACTAGCGGGGCCAGCACAGATACGCAGTATTTT
TRBJ2-1 - TRBV7-2 16 TRBD2 CASKPVSGGTINEQFF TGTGCCAGCAAACCGGTCTCGGGGGGGACCATCAATGAGCAGTTCTTC
TRBJ2-5 few TRBV29-1 17 - CSVASSTGYGLGETQYF TGCAGCGTTGCTTCGTCGACCGGGTATGGGCTCGGAGAGACCCAGTACTTC
TRBJ2-1 - TRBV7-2 12 - CASSFGWNEQFF TGTGCCAGCAGCTTCGGTTGGAATGAGCAGTTCTTC
TRBJ1-1 few TRBV5-1 14 - CASSLVPQNTEAFF TGCGCCAGCAGCTTGGTTCCCCAGAACACTGAAGCTTTCTTT
TRBJ2-1 - TRBV7-2 16 TRBD2 CASSLATSGSWNEQFF TGTGCCAGCAGCTTAGCGACTAGCGGGAGTTGGAATGAGCAGTTCTTC
TRBJ2-7 few TRBV3-1 14 - CASSQDLTGRVRYF TGTGCCAGCAGCCAAGATCTTACAGGGAGAGTGAGGTACTTC
TRBJ2-7 - TRBV7-2 15 - CASSLATGSAYEQYF TGTGCCAGCAGCTTAGCCACCGGCAGCGCCTACGAGCAGTACTTC
TRBJ1-2 few TRBV15 14 - CATSRVAAIYGYTF TGTGCCACCAGCAGAGTCGCAGCGATCTATGGCTACACCTTC
TRBJ1-4 - TRBV12-3/TRBV12-4 11 - CASRGRQKLFF TGTGCCAGCAGAGGACGCCAAAAACTGTTTTTT
TRBJ1-2 few TRBV5-5 13 - CASSNTGNYGYTF TGTGCCAGCAGCAATACAGGGAACTATGGCTACACCTTC
TRBJ2-5 - TRBV7-8 14 - CASSQQGIGETQYF TGTGCCAGCAGCCAACAGGGAATCGGGGAGACCCAGTACTTC
TRBJ2-1 - TRBV2 14 TRBD2 CASTGTSGGREQFF TGTGCCAGCACTGGGACTAGCGGGGGACGAGAGCAGTTCTTC
TRBJ2-1 - TRBV7-2 16 TRBD2 CASSLGPGGGGNEQFF TGTGCCAGCAGCTTAGGCCCGGGCGGGGGAGGGAATGAGCAGTTCTTC
TRBJ2-7 few TRBV2 12 - CASKTDSYEQYF TGTGCCAGCAAAACGGATTCCTACGAGCAGTACTTC
TRBJ1-6 few TRBV20-1 14 - CSAATDYYNSPLHF TGCAGTGCCGCCACGGATTACTATAATTCACCCCTCCACTTT
TRBJ2-1 - TRBV7-8 16 TRBD1 CASSSPDRGSKYEQFF TGTGCCAGCAGCTCCCCGGACAGGGGCTCAAAATATGAGCAGTTCTTC
TRBJ2-4 - TRBV9 15 - CASSVDMTTKNIQYF TGTGCCAGCAGCGTTGACATGACAACCAAAAACATTCAGTACTTC
TRBJ2-6 few TRBV7-3 16 - CASSLTAGAGANVLTF TGTGCCAGCAGCTTAACGGCAGGGGCTGGGGCCAACGTCCTGACTTTC
TRBJ1-4 - TRBV6-6 14 TRBD1 CAGSPPGQNEKLFF TGTGCCGGCAGTCCCCCGGGACAGAATGAAAAACTGTTTTTT
TRBJ2-7 few TRBV28 12 - CASSSSGDEQYF TGTGCCAGCAGTTCCTCAGGGGACGAGCAGTACTTC
TRBJ2-5 - TRBV5-1 15 - CASSLAGSPAETQYF TGCGCCAGCAGCTTGGCCGGTTCCCCAGCAGAGACCCAGTACTTC
TRBJ1-4 few TRBV9 14 TRBD1 CASSAGQGEVKLFF TGTGCCAGCAGCGCGGGACAGGGGGAGGTCAAACTGTTTTTT
TRBJ2-5 many TRBV7-2 14 - CASSLMKGQETQYF TGTGCCAGCAGCCTAATGAAAGGCCAAGAGACCCAGTACTTC
TRBJ2-3 - TRBV6-5 20 TRBD1 CASSYSTRRPGQGATDTQYF TGTGCCAGCAGTTACTCGACAAGGAGACCTGGACAGGGGGCAACAGATACGCAGTATTTT
TRBJ2-6 few TRBV2 15 - CASNGRVPGANVLTF TGTGCCAGCAATGGGCGGGTTCCCGGGGCCAACGTCCTGACTTTC
TRBJ2-7 few TRBV10-3 15 TRBD1 CAISVSADRGSEQYF TGTGCCATCAGTGTCTCCGCGGACAGGGGATCCGAGCAGTACTTC
TRBJ2-4 few TRBV4-3 15 - CASSQDRTAKNIQYF TGCGCCAGCAGCCAAGACAGGACAGCCAAAAACATTCAGTACTTC
TRBJ2-1 - TRBV5-4 14 - CASSLRGPPNEQFF TGTGCCAGCAGCTTACGCGGGCCCCCGAATGAGCAGTTCTTC
TRBJ2-3 few TRBV4-2 14 - CASSPGLYTDTQYF TGTGCCAGCAGCCCCGGACTCTACACAGATACGCAGTATTTT
TRBJ2-1 - TRBV10-3 18 TRBD2 CAISESGLAGGYGGEQFF TGTGCCATCAGTGAGTCGGGACTAGCGGGGGGATACGGAGGTGAGCAGTTCTTC
TRBJ2-1 - TRBV6-1 15 TRBD2 CATQGQRAGDNEQFF TGTGCCACTCAGGGCCAGAGGGCGGGGGACAATGAGCAGTTCTTC
TRBJ2-4 few TRBV11-2 16 TRBD1 CASSQGQILAKNIQYF TGTGCCAGCAGCCAGGGACAGATTCTAGCCAAAAACATTCAGTACTTC
TRBJ1-2 few TRBV6-5 13 - CASSHQRKEGYTF TGTGCCAGCAGCCACCAGAGAAAGGAAGGCTACACCTTC
TRBJ1-2 few TRBV3-1 15 - CASSQAPDGPRGYTF TGCGCCAGCAGCCAAGCCCCGGACGGACCTAGGGGCTACACCTTC
TRBJ1-1 - TRBV11-2 15 - CASSFGNRLNTEAFF TGTGCCAGCAGCTTTGGAAACAGGCTGAACACTGAAGCTTTCTTT
TRBJ2-2 - TRBV20-1 14 - CSARGSWETGELFF TGCAGTGCTAGAGGCTCCTGGGAGACCGGGGAGCTGTTTTTT
TRBJ1-4 few TRBV21-1 17 - CASSNDWRTTGNEKLVF TGTGCCAGCAGCAATGATTGGCGGACAACGGGTAATGAAAAACTGGTTTTT
TRBJ2-3 few TRBV7-2 16 TRBD2 CASSQGLDRPTDTQYF TGTGCCAGCAGCCAGGGACTAGACCGACCCACAGATACGCAGTATTTT
TRBJ1-1 - TRBV4-1 14 - CASSQDPSYTEAFF TGCGCCAGCAGCCAAGATCCATCCTACACTGAAGCTTTCTTT
TRBJ2-7 - TRBV29-1 13 TRBD2 CSAGGRVSYEQYF TGCAGCGCGGGGGGGCGGGTGTCCTACGAGCAGTACTTC
TRBJ1-5 few TRBV6-1 18 TRBD1 CASSAPTPQGIVNQPQHF TGTGCCAGCAGTGCTCCTACGCCACAGGGGATAGTGAATCAGCCCCAGCATTTT
TRBJ1-4 few TRBV5-5 16 TRBD1 CASSLRQGTTNEKLFF TGTGCCAGCAGTTTGAGACAGGGAACAACTAATGAAAAACTGTTTTTT
TRBJ2-3 - TRBV3-1 12 - CACSQVYDTQYF TGTGCCTGCAGCCAAGTATACGATACGCAGTATTTT
TRBJ2-5 - TRBV7-2 15 - CASSRRGGIQETQYF TGTGCCAGCAGCCGTCGCGGGGGCATCCAAGAGACCCAGTACTTC
TRBJ2-5 - TRBV7-3 13 - CASSPSRDPPFDF TGTGCCAGCAGCCCTAGCCGGGACCCACCCTTCGACTTC
TRBJ1-1 - TRBV20-1 11 - CSALGRAAAFF TGCAGTGCATTGGGGCGGGCGGCAGCTTTCTTT